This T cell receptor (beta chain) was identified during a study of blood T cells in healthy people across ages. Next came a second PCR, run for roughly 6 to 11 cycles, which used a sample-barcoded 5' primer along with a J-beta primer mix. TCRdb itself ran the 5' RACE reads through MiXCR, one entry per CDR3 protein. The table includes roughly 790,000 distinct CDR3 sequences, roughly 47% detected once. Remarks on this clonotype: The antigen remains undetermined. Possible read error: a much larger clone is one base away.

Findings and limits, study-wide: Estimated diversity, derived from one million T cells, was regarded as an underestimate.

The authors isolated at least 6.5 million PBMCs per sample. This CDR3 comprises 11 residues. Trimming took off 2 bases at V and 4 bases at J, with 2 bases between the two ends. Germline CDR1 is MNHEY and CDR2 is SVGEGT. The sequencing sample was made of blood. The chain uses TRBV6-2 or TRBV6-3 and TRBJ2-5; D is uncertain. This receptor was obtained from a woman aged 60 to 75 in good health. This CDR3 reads CASSYTETQYF. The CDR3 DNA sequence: TGTGCCAGCAGTTACACAGAGACCCAGTACTTC.